The entry below describes one T cell receptor beta chain. Antigen: not known. Trimming took 4 bases from V and 4 from J, leaving 13 bases between them. Germline V gives CDR1 SGDLS, CDR2 YYNGEE. The CDR3 is 14 amino acids. TCRdb recomputed calls from the 5' RACE reads with MiXCR, one row per CDR3 protein. The sample holds about 180,000 distinct CDR3 sequences; approximately 16% are singletons and the top ten take more than 2%. The data were taken from a study of T-cell memory formation after mild COVID-19. The wider study: Largely, the TCR clusters proved donor specific.

Study findings and constraints: Clones contracting over day 15 to 85 were CD4/CD8 balanced, with later expanders leaning CD4+. Several responding clones turned up in pre-infection memory, indicating that cross-reactive memory may have taken part. CM and EM subsets held most contracting CD4+ clones; EMRA held CD8+ ones.

The chain is built from TRBV9 and TRBJ2-3; possibly TRBD2 for D (5 bases). Sequenced material: PBMCs or a T cell subset sorted from them (not recorded which). The clonotype comes from an adult woman who had mild COVID-19 (a few samples of this study predate the infection). Cell type and time point are not known. The CDR3 loop is CASSPRALSDTQYF. In nucleotides, the CDR3 is TGTGCCAGCAGCCCGAGGGCATTATCAGATACGCAGTATTTT.